A selection of T cell receptor beta chains follows, all from one sample in a study of molecular identifiers for immune sequencing clone quantification. TCRdb re-analysed the PCR reads in MiXCR, keeping a single row per CDR3 protein. Among under 600,000 distinct CDR3 sequences listed, 20% to 25% were seen once. What was sequenced was naive CD8+ T cells from blood, with Jurkat cell RNA spiked in. These receptors all stem from a human donor in good health. Some libraries in this study had Jurkat cell RNA spiked in. Each CDR3 is given with its conserved first and last residue. The order of the fields is clone size, V gene, CDR3 protein. Not every row has a clone size; where given, it reads once, few, many or a size class.

many TRBV7-9 CASSFLGQTTGELFF
many TRBV9 CASSPGPGYEQFF
many TRBV5-4 CASSLQGLPDTQYF
few TRBV12-3/TRBV12-4 CASGGRGWETQYF
- TRBV12-3/TRBV12-4 CASSRQVYDNQPQHF
- TRBV7-9 CASSLVDIANTGELFF
many TRBV4-3 CASSQDFTGFLGANVLTF
few TRBV5-6 CASSTGLLSGELFF
few TRBV7-3 CASSLARANEQFF
many TRBV6-1 CASSEGQDPTDTQYF
- TRBV7-9 CASGSDREQETQYF
few TRBV6-5 CASRLAGGVGSYNEQFF
- TRBV7-9 CAGSSARGSQQETQYF
many TRBV6-5 CASSSGKNTGELFF
- TRBV4-3 CASSQDRSLTGKSGYTF
few TRBV2 CASSGRGLYGNQPQHF
many TRBV29-1 CSVEGLATGELFF
few TRBV12-3/TRBV12-4 CASSPVTSGGTDTQYF
- TRBV4-3 CASSQDVGPGGSYEQYF
few TRBV28 CASSYRVRYEQYF
many TRBV19 CASSMAILVQYTGELFF
few TRBV5-1 CASSARQGDTEAFF
many TRBV12-5 CASGLVRRQYAYGYTF
- TRBV7-9 CASSPTVYNEQFF
many TRBV20-1 CSARDFWGRTSTDTQYF
- TRBV7-2 CASSFTSGNSYEQYF
- TRBV11-2 CASSFDSSNQPQHF
many TRBV7-9 CASSQDVFPDTQYF
few TRBV4-1 CASSQGWSQETQYF
many TRBV14 CASSQEMVTEAFF
many TRBV28 CASSLYVKGQFF
- TRBV5-4 CASSLGLGSSYEQYF
- TRBV7-9 CASSFWGEGGEQYF
- TRBV20-1 CSARASRAGYNSPLHF
- TRBV13 CASSSNRASGGDLQETQYF
- TRBV28 CASRRTGGSTGELFF
- TRBV6-2/TRBV6-3 CASSYSEDRETFYNEQFF
many TRBV7-9 CASSLVASPNEQYF
many TRBV20-1 CSARDLEGDTQYF
few TRBV11-2 CASSAGGTHQPQHF
- TRBV7-9 CAGSLAGEDYGYTF
many TRBV7-2 CASRPLAGATYNEQFF
many TRBV7-6 CASSLVLAGGYFQETQYF
few TRBV6-5 CASSSKGGLDIRYF
many TRBV5-1 CASSLGQGASTDTQYF
many TRBV7-9 CASSLDGQGFTEAFF
many TRBV12-3/TRBV12-4 CASSPEWEGTDTQYF
many TRBV12-3/TRBV12-4 CASSFWGQGTDTQYF
many TRBV2 CASRTQGGNQPQHF
many TRBV24-1 CATSGGTSNTGELFF
- TRBV7-9 CASSPGTEFLALHF
few TRBV9 CASTVGGSVYEQYF
many TRBV6-2/TRBV6-3 CASSDLSTGQNTEAFF
few TRBV24-1 CATSDRGRVKETQYF
few TRBV9 CASSVSTGGQETQYF
many TRBV19 CASSFRGGAETQYF
- TRBV5-3 CASSPIRLAGNYEQYF
many TRBV27 CASSLRDGYTGELFF
many TRBV29-1 CSVEVAGELFF
many TRBV7-2 CASSPHRVTGELFF